The clone carrying this TCR beta chain was counted at least ten times. Its antigen is not known. Libraries of TCR beta came from iRepertoire HTBI primers plus Arm-PCR of CDR3 regions. Each CDR3 protein is one row after TCRdb ran MiXCR on the multiplex PCR reads. The sample consists of roughly 500,000 distinct CDR3 sequences, approximately 14% of them appearing once. These data originate in a study of regulatory T cells in long-lasting Graves disease. Time point here: newly diagnosed GD, antithyroid drugs for less than 3 months. The TCR library was prepared using RNA isolated from PBMCs. CDR3 length equals 14 residues. After removal of 6 bases from V and 6 bases from J, the junction contained 8 bases not matched to a gene. Per the germline V gene, CDR1 is MNHEY and CDR2 is SMNVEV (reference sequence). General observations from the study: Persistent disease showed a preference for TRBV28, TRBJ1-2 and TRBJ2-5.

The same data also went into a second study, on T cells in Graves' hyperthyroidism and ophthalmopathy. From that study: The HTBI primer set was used in a first-round RT-PCR of the TCR CDR3. With a median lead of 6.5 months before onset, the model predicted ophthalmopathy.

The chain recombines TRBV27 with TRBJ2-7; 10 nucleotides align to TRBD2. Sequencing was performed on peripheral blood mononuclear cells (PBMCs), taken at new diagnosis, from a patient treated with antithyroid drugs. The TCR originated in a woman in her forties or fifties with Graves disease. CDR3: CASRPGLALVEQYF. In DNA form, the CDR3 reads TGTGCCAGCAGACCGGGACTAGCGCTAGTCGAGCAGTACTTC.